This TCR beta chain is drawn from a study of T cells expressing NK-cell markers. Turning to this clonotype: Its antigen is unknown.

Overall study results and limits: Dominant NKG2C+ clonotypes made up about 1.0-7.5% of CD8+ T cells in roughly six donors.

The CDR3 is made up of 18 amino acids. Germline CDR1 reads SGHKS; CDR2 reads YYEKEE (reference sequence). TCRdb re-called the 5' RACE reads; one entry per CDR3 protein, DNA not given. This repertoire comprises some 440,000 distinct CDR3 sequences; its ten largest clones make up under 1.5%. The chain links TRBV5-5 to TRBJ2-2; there is no DNA to check the TCRdb D call of TRBD2. The specimen sequenced was blood T cells: a sorted CD56 or NKG2C T cell subset, CD4+ or CD8+ T cells, or bulk PBMC T cells (not recorded which). The source is a woman aged 45-60 years in good health. This chain's CDR3 is CASRLRWAGVGYTGELFF.